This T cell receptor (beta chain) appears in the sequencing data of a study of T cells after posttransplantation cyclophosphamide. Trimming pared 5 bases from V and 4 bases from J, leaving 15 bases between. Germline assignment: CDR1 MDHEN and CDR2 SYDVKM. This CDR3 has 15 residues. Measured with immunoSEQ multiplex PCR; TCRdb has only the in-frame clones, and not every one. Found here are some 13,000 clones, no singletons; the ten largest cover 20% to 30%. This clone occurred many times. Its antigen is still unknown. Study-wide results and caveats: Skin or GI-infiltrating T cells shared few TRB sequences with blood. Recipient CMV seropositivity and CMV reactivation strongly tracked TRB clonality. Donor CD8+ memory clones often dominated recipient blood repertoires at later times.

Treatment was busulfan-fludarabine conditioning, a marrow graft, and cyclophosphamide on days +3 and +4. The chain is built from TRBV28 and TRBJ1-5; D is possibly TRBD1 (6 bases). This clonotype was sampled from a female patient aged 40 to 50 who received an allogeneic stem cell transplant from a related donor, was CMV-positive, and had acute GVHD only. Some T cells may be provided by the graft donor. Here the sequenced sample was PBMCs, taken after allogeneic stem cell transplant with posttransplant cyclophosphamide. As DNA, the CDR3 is TGTGCCAGCAGTCCACGGGGGGGCAAGAATCAGCCCCAGCATTTT. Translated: CASSPRGGKNQPQHF.